Sequencing of this TCR beta chain was carried out in a study of CD8 T cells in Susac syndrome. V was trimmed by 8 bases and J by 3 bases, leaving 19 bases between them. This CDR3 is 14 amino acids long. The germline V gene encodes CDR1 GTSNPN and CDR2 SVGIG (reference sequence). When the RNA was reverse transcribed, random hexamers were used with an input of about 0.5 to 1 ug. It was immunoSEQ multiplex PCR that amplified TCR beta CDR3 across 54 Vbeta and 13 Jbeta. From the immunoSEQ multiplex PCR reads, TCRdb called clonotypes with MiXCR, one entry per CDR3 protein. The sample holds a few hundred thousand distinct CDR3 sequences; around nine tenths are singletons and the top ten take around 0.14%. About this clonotype itself: What it binds is not known.

General study findings and limits: A relatively small number of individuals underwent TCR sequencing and HLA analysis.

Sequencing of TCR beta was performed on blood CD8+ and CD4+ T cells. TEMRA cells underwent FACS enrichment and CD8+ and CD4+ T cells underwent negative isolation. The TCR originated in a human donor with multiple sclerosis. Input material: CD8+ T cells from PBMCs. The V gene is TRBV30, the J gene TRBJ1-1; D might be TRBD1 (6 bases). The CDR3 DNA reads TGTGCCACCGAGGGGGTTAGGGGCGACACTGAAGCTTTCTTT. Encoded protein: CATEGVRGDTEAFF.